Listed below are T cell receptor beta chains from one sample, sequenced in a study of cytomegalovirus exposure and HLA in healthy donors. Only in-frame clones appear in the TCRdb table, and some are missing; sequencing was by immunoSEQ multiplex PCR. The data show about 150,000 clones, with about 85% seen just once and 1% held by the top ten. The sequenced sample was PBMCs. Every receptor here comes from a boy younger than 10 in good health and CMV-seronegative. CDR3s include the opening cysteine and the closing phenylalanine or tryptophan. Fields, in order: V gene, J gene, D gene, clone size, CDR3 protein, CDR3 DNA. The D gene is left open where the match is weak. Some rows have no size entry. The others give once, few or many, or a class for an expanded clone.

TRBV5-5,TRBJ1-1,.,few,CASSFRGRMNTEAFF,TGTGCCAGCAGCTTTAGGGGCAGGATGAACACTGAAGCTTTCTTT
TRBV5-6,TRBJ2-7,.,few,CASSLFRGSYEQYF,TGTGCCAGCAGCTTGTTTAGGGGCTCCTACGAGCAGTACTTC
TRBV6-1,TRBJ2-2,.,.,CASEGHLSNTGELFF,TGTGCCAGCGAGGGACACCTCTCGAACACCGGGGAGCTGTTTTTT
TRBV28,TRBJ1-4,TRBD1,once,CASSFNRQGPRNEKLFF,TGTGCCAGCAGTTTTAACCGACAGGGACCACGTAATGAAAAACTGTTTTTT
TRBV19,TRBJ2-7,.,.,CASSTTGTYEQYF,TGTGCCAGTAGTACTACGGGTACCTACGAGCAGTACTTC
TRBV2,TRBJ2-1,.,.,CASSQQVPNEQFF,TGTGCCAGCAGTCAGCAGGTTCCCAATGAGCAGTTCTTC
TRBV5-6,TRBJ2-1,TRBD2,.,CASSLGDGGASGSYNEQFF,TGTGCCAGCAGCTTGGGTGACGGGGGGGCCTCAGGATCCTACAATGAGCAGTTCTTC
TRBV19,TRBJ1-2,TRBD1,.,CASSKGANNYGYTF,TGTGCCAGTTCTAAGGGGGCAAATAACTATGGCTACACCTTC
TRBV5-4,TRBJ1-1,.,.,CASRPAGASNTEAFF,TGTGCCAGCAGACCGGCTGGGGCTTCGAACACTGAAGCTTTCTTT
TRBV7-8,TRBJ2-3,TRBD2,.,CASSLELAGAIDTQYF,TGTGCCAGCAGCTTAGAACTAGCGGGAGCGATAGATACGCAGTATTTT
TRBV2,TRBJ2-4,.,.,CASSAEDIQYF,TGTGCCAGCAGTGCAGAGGACATTCAGTACTTC
TRBV15,TRBJ2-5,TRBD1,.,CATSSGGTGGETQYF,TGTGCCACCAGCAGTGGGGGGACAGGGGGAGAGACCCAGTACTTC
TRBV7-8,TRBJ1-5,.,.,CASSAGGTQPQHF,TGTGCCAGCAGCGCGGGGGGGACTCAGCCCCAGCATTTT
TRBV9,TRBJ2-1,TRBD2,once,CASSVESLAGDFHEQFF,TGTGCCAGCAGCGTAGAGTCCCTAGCGGGGGACTTCCATGAGCAGTTCTTC
TRBV11-2,TRBJ1-2,.,once,CASSLGASNYGYTF,TGTGCCAGCAGCTTAGGAGCTTCTAACTATGGCTACACCTTC
TRBV7-9,TRBJ1-1,.,.,CSSSLETVNTEAFF,TGTTCCAGCAGCTTAGAGACAGTGAACACTGAAGCTTTCTTT
TRBV7-8,TRBJ1-4,.,.,CASSEGATNEKLFF,TGTGCCAGCAGCGAAGGAGCCACTAATGAAAAACTGTTTTTT
TRBV4-1,TRBJ1-2,.,.,CASSQERGAASGYTF,TGCGCCAGCAGCCAAGAGCGGGGGGCGGCAAGTGGCTACACCTTC
TRBV28,TRBJ1-5,.,.,CASSLFEQGGFNQPQHF,TGTGCCAGCAGTTTATTTGAGCAGGGAGGGTTCAATCAGCCCCAGCATTTT
TRBV30,TRBJ1-2,.,.,CAWSGADSYPVGYTF,TGTGCCTGGAGTGGGGCGGACAGCTATCCGGTTGGCTACACCTTC
TRBV30,TRBJ1-1,.,once,CALLPGDVGPEAFF,TGTGCCTTGCTCCCAGGGGATGTTGGCCCTGAAGCTTTCTTT
TRBV4-1,TRBJ2-1,TRBD2,.,CASSQERAGESYYNEQFF,TGCGCCAGCAGCCAAGAACGAGCGGGGGAATCATACTACAATGAGCAGTTCTTC